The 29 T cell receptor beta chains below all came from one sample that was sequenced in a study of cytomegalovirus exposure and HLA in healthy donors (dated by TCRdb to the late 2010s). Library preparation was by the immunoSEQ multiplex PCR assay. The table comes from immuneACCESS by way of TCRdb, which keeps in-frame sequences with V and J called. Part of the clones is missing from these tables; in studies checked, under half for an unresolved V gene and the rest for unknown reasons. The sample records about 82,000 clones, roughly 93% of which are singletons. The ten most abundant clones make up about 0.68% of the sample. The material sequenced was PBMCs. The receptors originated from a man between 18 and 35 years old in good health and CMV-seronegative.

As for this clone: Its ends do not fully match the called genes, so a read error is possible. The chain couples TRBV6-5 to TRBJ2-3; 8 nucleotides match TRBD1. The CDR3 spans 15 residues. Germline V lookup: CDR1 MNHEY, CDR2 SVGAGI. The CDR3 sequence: CASSDSDRASDTQYF. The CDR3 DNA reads TGTGCCAGCAGTGACTCGGACAGGGCCTCAGATACGCAGTATTTT.

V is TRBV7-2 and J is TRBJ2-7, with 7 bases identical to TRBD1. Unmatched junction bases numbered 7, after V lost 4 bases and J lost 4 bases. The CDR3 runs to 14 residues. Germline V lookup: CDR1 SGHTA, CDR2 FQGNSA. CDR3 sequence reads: CASSWEPGQYEQYF. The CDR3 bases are TGTGCCAGCAGCTGGGAACCGGGACAGTACGAGCAGTACTTC.

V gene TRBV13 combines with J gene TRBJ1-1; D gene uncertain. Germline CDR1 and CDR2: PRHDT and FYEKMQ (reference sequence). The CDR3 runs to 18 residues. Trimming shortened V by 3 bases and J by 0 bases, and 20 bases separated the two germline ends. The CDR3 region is CASSFRKKLSFMNTEAFF. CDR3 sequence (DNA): TGTGCCAGCAGCTTCAGAAAAAAACTATCCTTCATGAACACTGAAGCTTTCTTT.

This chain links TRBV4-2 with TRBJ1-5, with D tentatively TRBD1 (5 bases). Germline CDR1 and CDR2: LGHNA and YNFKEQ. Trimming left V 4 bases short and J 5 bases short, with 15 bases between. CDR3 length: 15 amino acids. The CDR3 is CASSRNSGGDQPQHF. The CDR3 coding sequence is TGTGCCAGCAGCCGGAATTCGGGGGGGGATCAGCCCCAGCATTTT.

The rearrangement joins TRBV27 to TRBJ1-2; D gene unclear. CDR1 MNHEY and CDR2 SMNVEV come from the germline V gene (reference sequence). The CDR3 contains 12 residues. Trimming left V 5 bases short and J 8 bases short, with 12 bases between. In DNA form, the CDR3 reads TGTGCCAGCAGTCGGAAGACTCACGGCTACACCTTC. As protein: CASSRKTHGYTF.

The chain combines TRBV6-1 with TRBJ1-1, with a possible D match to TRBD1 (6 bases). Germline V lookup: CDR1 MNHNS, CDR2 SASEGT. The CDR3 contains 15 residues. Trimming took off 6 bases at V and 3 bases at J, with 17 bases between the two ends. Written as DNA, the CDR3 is TGTGCCAGCAGCGACATGGGACATTCGGACACTGAAGCTTTCTTT. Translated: CASSDMGHSDTEAFF.

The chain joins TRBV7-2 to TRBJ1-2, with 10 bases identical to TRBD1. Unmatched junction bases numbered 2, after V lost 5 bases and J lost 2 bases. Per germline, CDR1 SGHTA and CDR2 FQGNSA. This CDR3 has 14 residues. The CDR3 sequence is CASSPDRGNYGYTF. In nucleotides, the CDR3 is TGTGCCAGCAGCCCGGACAGGGGGAACTATGGCTACACCTTC.

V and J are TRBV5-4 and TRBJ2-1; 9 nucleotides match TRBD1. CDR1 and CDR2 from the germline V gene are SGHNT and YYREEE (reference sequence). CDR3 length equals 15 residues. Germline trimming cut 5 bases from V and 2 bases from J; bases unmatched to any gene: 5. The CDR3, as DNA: TGTGCCAGCAGGGCCGGGACAGGGCCCTACAATGAGCAGTTCTTC. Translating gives CASRAGTGPYNEQFF.

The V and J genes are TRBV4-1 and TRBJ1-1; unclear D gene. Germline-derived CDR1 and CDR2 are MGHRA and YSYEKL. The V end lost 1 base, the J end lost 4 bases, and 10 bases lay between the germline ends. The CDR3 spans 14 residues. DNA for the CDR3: TGCGCCAGCAGCCAAGCTGCAGTCTCCACTGAAGCTTTCTTT. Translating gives CASSQAAVSTEAFF.

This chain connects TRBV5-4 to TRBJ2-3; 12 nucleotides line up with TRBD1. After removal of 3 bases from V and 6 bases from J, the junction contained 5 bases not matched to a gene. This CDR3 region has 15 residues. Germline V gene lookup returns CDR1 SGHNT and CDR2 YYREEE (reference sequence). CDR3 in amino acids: CASSWGQGAQDTQYF. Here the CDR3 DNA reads TGTGCCAGCAGCTGGGGACAGGGGGCGCAGGATACGCAGTATTTT.

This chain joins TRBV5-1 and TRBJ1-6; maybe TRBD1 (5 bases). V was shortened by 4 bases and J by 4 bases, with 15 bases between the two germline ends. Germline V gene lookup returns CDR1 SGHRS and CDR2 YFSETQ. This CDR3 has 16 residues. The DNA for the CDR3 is TGCGCCAGCAGCCGCGACCATCAGGGATATAATTCACCCCTCCACTTT. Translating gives CASSRDHQGYNSPLHF.

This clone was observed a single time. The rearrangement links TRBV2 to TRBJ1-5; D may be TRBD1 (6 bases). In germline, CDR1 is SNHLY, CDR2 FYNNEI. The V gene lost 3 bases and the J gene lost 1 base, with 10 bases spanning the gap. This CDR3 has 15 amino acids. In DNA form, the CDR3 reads TGTGCCAGCAGTGACCCCAGGGGAAGCAATCAGCCCCAGCATTTT. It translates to CASSDPRGSNQPQHF.

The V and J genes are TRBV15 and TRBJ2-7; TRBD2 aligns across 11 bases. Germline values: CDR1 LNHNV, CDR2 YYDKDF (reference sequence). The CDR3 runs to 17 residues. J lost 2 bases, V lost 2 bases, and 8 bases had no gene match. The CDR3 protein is CATSRPKTSGTAYEQYF. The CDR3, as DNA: TGTGCCACCAGCAGACCTAAGACTAGCGGGACAGCCTACGAGCAGTACTTC.

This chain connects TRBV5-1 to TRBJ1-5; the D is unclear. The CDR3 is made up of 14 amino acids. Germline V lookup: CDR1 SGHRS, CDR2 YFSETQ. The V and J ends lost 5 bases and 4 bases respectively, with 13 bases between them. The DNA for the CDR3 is TGCGCCAGCAGACCCGGACTGAGTAATCAGCCCCAGCATTTT. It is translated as CASRPGLSNQPQHF.

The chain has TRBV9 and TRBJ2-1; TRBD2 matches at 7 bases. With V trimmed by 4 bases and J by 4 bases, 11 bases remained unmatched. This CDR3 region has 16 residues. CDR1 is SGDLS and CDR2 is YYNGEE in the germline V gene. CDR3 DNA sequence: TGTGCCAGCAGCCTAAGGGAGGGAGGATCATACAATGAGCAGTTCTTC. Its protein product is CASSLREGGSYNEQFF.

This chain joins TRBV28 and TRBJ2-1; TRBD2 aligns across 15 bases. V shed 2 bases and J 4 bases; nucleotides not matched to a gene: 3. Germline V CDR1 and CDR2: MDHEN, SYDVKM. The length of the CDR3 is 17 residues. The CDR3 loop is CASSLRTSGRVYNEQFF. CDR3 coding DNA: TGTGCCAGCAGTTTACGGACTAGCGGGAGGGTATACAATGAGCAGTTCTTC. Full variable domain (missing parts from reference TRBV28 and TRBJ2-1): DVKVTQSSRYLVKRTGEKVFLECVQDMDHENMFWYRQDPGLGLRLIYFSYDVKMKEKGDIPEGYSVSREKKERFSLILESASTNQTSMYLCASSLRTSGRVYNEQFFGPGTRLTVL.

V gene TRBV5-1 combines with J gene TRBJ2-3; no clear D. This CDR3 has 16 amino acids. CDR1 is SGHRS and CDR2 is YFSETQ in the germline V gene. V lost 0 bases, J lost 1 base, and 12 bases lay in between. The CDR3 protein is CASSLDGPLGTDTQYF. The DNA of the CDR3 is TGCGCCAGCAGCTTGGATGGGCCCTTGGGCACAGATACGCAGTATTTT.

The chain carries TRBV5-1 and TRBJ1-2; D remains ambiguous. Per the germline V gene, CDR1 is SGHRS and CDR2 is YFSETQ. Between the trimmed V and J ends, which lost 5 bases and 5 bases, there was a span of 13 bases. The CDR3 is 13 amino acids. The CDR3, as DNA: TGCGCCAGCAGAGTTGTTGAGGGATATGGCTACACCTTC. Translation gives CASRVVEGYGYTF.

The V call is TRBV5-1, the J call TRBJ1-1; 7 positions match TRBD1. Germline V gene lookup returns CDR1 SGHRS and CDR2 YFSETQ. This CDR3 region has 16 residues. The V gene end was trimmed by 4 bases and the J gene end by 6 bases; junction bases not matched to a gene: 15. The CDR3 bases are TGCGCCAGCAGCCCGGTAGGGGGCCGGGATTTCTCTGAAGCTTTCTTT. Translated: CASSPVGGRDFSEAFF.

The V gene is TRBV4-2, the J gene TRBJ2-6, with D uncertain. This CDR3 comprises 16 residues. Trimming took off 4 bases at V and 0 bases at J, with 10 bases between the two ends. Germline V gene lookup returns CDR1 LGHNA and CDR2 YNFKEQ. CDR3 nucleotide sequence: TGTGCCAGCAGCCCTGCTGACAACTCTGGGGCCAACGTCCTGACTTTC. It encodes CASSPADNSGANVLTF.

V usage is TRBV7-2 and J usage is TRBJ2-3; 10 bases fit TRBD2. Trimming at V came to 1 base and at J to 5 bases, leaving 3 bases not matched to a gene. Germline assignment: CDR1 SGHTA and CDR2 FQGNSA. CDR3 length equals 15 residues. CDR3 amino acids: CASSLVAGGGDTQYF. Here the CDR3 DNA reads TGTGCCAGCAGCTTAGTAGCGGGAGGTGGAGATACGCAGTATTTT.

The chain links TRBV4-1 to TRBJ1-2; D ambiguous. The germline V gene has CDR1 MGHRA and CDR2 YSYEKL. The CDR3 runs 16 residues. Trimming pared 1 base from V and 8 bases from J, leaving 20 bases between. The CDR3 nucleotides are TGCGCCAGCAGCCAAGGACTTATAGGTTTTGCTGGAGGCTACACCTTC. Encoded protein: CASSQGLIGFAGGYTF.

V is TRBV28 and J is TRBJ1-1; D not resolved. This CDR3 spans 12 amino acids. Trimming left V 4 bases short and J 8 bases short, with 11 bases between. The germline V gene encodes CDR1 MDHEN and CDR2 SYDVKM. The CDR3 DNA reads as TGTGCCAGCAGTTACGAACTGGGCGAAGCTTTCTTT. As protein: CASSYELGEAFF.

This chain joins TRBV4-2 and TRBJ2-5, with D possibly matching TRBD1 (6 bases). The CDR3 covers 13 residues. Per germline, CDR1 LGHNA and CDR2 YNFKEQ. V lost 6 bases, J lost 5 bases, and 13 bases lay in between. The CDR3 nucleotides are TGTGCCAGCAGAAACAGGGTAGCGGAGACCCAGTACTTC. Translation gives CASRNRVAETQYF.

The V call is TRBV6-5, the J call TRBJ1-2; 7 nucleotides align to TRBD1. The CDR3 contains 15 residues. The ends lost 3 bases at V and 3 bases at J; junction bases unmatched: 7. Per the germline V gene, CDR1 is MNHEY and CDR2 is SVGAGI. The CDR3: CASSYSTGVYYGYTF. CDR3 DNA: TGTGCCAGCAGTTATTCCACAGGGGTGTACTATGGCTACACCTTC.

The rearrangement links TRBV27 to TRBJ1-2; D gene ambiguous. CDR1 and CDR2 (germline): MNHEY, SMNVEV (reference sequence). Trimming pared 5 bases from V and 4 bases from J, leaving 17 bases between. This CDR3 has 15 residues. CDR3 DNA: TGTGCCAGCAGTCCTCGACTCGACCGTAGCTATGGCTACACCTTC. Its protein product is CASSPRLDRSYGYTF.

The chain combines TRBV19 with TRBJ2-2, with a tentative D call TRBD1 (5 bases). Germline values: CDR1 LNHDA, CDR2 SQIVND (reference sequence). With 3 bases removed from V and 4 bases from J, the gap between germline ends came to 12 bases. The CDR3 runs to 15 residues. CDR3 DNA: TGTGCCAGTAGTATTTACCAGGGTGCCACCGGGGAGCTGTTTTTT. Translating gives CASSIYQGATGELFF.

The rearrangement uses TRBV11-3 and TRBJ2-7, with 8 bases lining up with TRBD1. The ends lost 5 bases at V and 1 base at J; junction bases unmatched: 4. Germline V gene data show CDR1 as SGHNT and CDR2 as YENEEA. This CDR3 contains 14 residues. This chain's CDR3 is CASSGRGRSYEQYF. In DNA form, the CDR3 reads TGTGCCAGCAGCGGCAGGGGGCGATCCTACGAGCAGTACTTC.

CDR3 residues: CASSAYHGLAGEQYF. The CDR3 DNA sequence: TGTGCCAGCAGCGCTTACCATGGACTAGCGGGGGAGCAGTACTTC. This sequence joins TRBV7-6 and TRBJ2-7; 12 bases are shared with TRBD2. Per the germline V gene, CDR1 is SGHVS and CDR2 is FNYEAQ. V lost 5 bases, J lost 7 bases, and 9 bases stayed unmatched. This CDR3 spans 15 amino acids.